The rows below give T cell receptor beta chains drawn from one sample of a study of OX40 agonist ivuxolimab in advanced cancers. Here immunoSEQ multiplex PCR was the method, and the copy in TCRdb shows in-frame clones only, minus some. The repertoire includes about 22,000 clones, approximately 88% of them detected once, and about 35% sits in the top ten. The material sequenced was CD4+ or CD8+ T cells sorted from blood, taken in a trial of the OX40 agonist ivuxolimab. The receptors originated from an adult with an advanced solid tumor such as melanoma, head and neck, liver or kidney cancer. Both conserved end residues are part of each CDR3. D genes are given only for firm matches. Clone size is shown for a subset of rows, as once, few, many or a class of expanded clone.

cdr3_aa	cdr3_nt	v_call	d_call	j_call	clone_size
CASSDDPTAYNEQFF	TGTGCCAGCAGCGACGACCCCACAGCCTACAATGAGCAGTTCTTC	TRBV9	NA	TRBJ2-1	NA
CATSRDSGGPEIQYF	TGTGCCACCAGCAGAGATTCGGGAGGTCCGGAGATCCAGTACTTC	TRBV15	TRBD2	TRBJ2-5	NA
CASRREGLETQYF	TGTGCCAGTAGGCGGGAGGGCCTGGAGACCCAGTACTTC	TRBV7-2	TRBD2	TRBJ2-5	once
CASSPGGYEQYF	TGTGCCAGCAGCCCGGGTGGCTACGAGCAGTACTTC	TRBV28	NA	TRBJ2-7	few
CASSQYGTQYF	TGTGCCAGCAGCCAGTATGGTACGCAGTATTTT	TRBV27	NA	TRBJ2-3	NA
CASSYDPGTGELFF	TGTGCCAGCAGTTATGACCCGGGGACCGGGGAGCTGTTTTTT	TRBV28	NA	TRBJ2-2	NA
CASSLARGLVSYEQYF	TGCGCCAGCAGCCTAGCGAGGGGCCTGGTCTCCTACGAGCAGTACTTC	TRBV5-1	NA	TRBJ2-7	few
CASSYLPNNEQFF	TGTGCCAGCAGTTACCTGCCTAACAATGAGCAGTTCTTC	TRBV6-5	NA	TRBJ2-1	NA
CAGRMNTEAFF	TGTGCCGGACGGATGAACACTGAAGCTTTCTTT	TRBV7-9	NA	TRBJ1-1	NA
CASSSPEGREAYEQFF	TGTGCCAGCAGCTCCCCGGAGGGGCGGGAGGCATATGAGCAGTTCTTC	TRBV7-9	TRBD2	TRBJ2-1	NA
CASSLIQEGRTEAFF	TGCGCCAGCAGCTTGATACAGGAAGGAAGAACTGAAGCTTTCTTT	TRBV5-1	NA	TRBJ1-1	NA